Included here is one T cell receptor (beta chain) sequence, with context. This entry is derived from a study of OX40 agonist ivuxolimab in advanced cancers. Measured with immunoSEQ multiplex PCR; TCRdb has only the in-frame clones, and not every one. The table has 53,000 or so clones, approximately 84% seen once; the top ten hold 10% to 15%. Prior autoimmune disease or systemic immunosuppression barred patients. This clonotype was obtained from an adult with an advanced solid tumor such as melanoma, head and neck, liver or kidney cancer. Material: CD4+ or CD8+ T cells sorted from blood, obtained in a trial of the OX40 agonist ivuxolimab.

This chain's CDR3 is CAISEGGRYEQYF. The CDR3 DNA reads as TGTGCCATCAGTGAGGGGGGTCGGTACGAGCAGTACTTC. The rearrangement links TRBV10-3 to TRBJ2-7; D might be TRBD1 or TRBD2, each matching 5 bases. The V gene's germline CDR1 is ENHRY and CDR2 SYGVKD. Trimming shortened V by 2 bases and J by 4 bases, and 9 bases separated the two germline ends. The CDR3 totals 13 residues.